This entry lists 16 T cell receptor beta chains sequenced from one sample in a study of a mutant IDH1 vaccine in newly diagnosed glioma. Method: immunoSEQ multiplex PCR; TCRdb's copy keeps in-frame clones and lacks some. The sample contains around 20,000 clones, roughly 86% of which appear only once. Time point here: week 11, during vaccination. The content of each vaccine dose was 300 ug of mutant IDH1 20-mer peptide, and topical imiquimod accompanied it. No antigen is known for these receptors. The specimen was PBMCs, collected from a glioma patient whose treatment included an IDH1 peptide vaccine. The receptors shown here come from a woman aged 40 to 50 with glioma.

The CDR3, as DNA: TGTGCCAGCATCAGGGGGGAACTAAACACCGGGGAGCTGTTTTTT. Its protein is CASIRGELNTGELFF. The chain recombines TRBV6-6 with TRBJ2-2; TRBD1 might be the D (7 bases). V was cut by 7 bases and J by 2 bases, with 14 bases left in between. CDR3 length equals 15 residues. Germline CDR1 MNHNY, CDR2 SVGAGI (reference sequence).

The V gene is TRBV5-1, the J gene TRBJ1-5, with a possible D match to TRBD1 (6 bases). V was trimmed by 0 bases and J by 6 bases, leaving 13 bases between them. CDR3 length equals 15 residues. Per the germline V gene, CDR1 is SGHRS and CDR2 is YFSETQ. CDR3 residues: CASSLGSLQGQPQHF. The CDR3 nucleotides read TGCGCCAGCAGCTTGGGAAGTTTACAGGGTCAGCCCCAGCATTTT.

This clone was counted between two and nine times. The V and J genes are TRBV6-5 and TRBJ1-2; 10 nucleotides align to TRBD1. Germline CDR1 and CDR2: MNHEY and SVGAGI. Trimming took 0 bases from V and 5 from J; bases not matched to a gene: 6. The CDR3 spans 16 residues. The CDR3 bases are TGTGCCAGCAGTTACTCCCGGACAGGGGGTCGGTATGGCTACACCTTC. Translated: CASSYSRTGGRYGYTF.

The table lists this clone with a count of one. This rearrangement joins TRBV4-1 to TRBJ1-1; D remains ambiguous. Looked up from germline, CDR1 is MGHRA and CDR2 is YSYEKL. This CDR3 region has 15 residues. The V gene lost 2 bases and the J gene lost 1 base, with 11 bases spanning the gap. The CDR3 loop reads CASSQLHGGNTEAFF. CDR3 coding DNA: TGCGCCAGCAGCCAATTACATGGAGGGAACACTGAAGCTTTCTTT.

The chain's CDR3 is CASSLQGGNQPQHF. DNA of the CDR3: TGTGCCAGCAGTTTACAGGGAGGCAATCAGCCCCAGCATTTT. This sequence joins TRBV6-6 and TRBJ1-5, with D possibly matching TRBD1 (6 bases). Germline CDR1 MNHNY, CDR2 SVGAGI (reference sequence). Trimming left V 4 bases short and J 2 bases short, with 9 bases between. The CDR3 has 14 amino acids.

The J gene is TRBJ2-1, the V gene TRBV5-1; unclear D gene. Trimming cost V 3 bases and J 4 bases, with 11 bases left between them. This CDR3 has 14 amino acids. CDR1 and CDR2 from the germline V gene are SGHRS and YFSETQ. The CDR3 bases are TGCGCCAGCAGCTCGACCACGAGTTACAATGAGCAGTTCTTC. Residues: CASSSTTSYNEQFF.

V gene TRBV13 combines with J gene TRBJ2-3; the D is unclear. The V gene lost 1 base and the J gene lost 5 bases, with 1 base spanning the gap. CDR1 and CDR2 from the germline V gene are PRHDT and FYEKMQ (reference sequence). The CDR3 is 11 residues long. The CDR3 nucleotides are TGTGCCAGCAGCTTAGAAGATACGCAGTATTTT. Translation gives CASSLEDTQYF.

The rearrangement joins TRBV2 to TRBJ1-3; D not certain. Germline V gene data show CDR1 as SNHLY and CDR2 as FYNNEI. The CDR3 is made up of 15 amino acids. Trimming took off 2 bases at V and 2 bases at J, with 10 bases between the two ends. CDR3 nucleotides: TGTGCCAGCAGTGAAAGCGATGTTCCTGGAAACACCATATATTTT. It translates to CASSESDVPGNTIYF.

The chain recombines TRBV5-6 with TRBJ2-7; D might be TRBD2 (5 bases). In germline, CDR1 is SGHDT, CDR2 YYEEEE. This CDR3 comprises 12 residues. The germline V and J ends were trimmed by 4 bases and 12 bases, with 17 bases remaining between them. The CDR3 loop reads CASSKRQAQLYF. The CDR3 DNA is TGTGCCAGCAGCAAGCGGCAGGCGCAATTGTACTTC. The full variable domain, its missing parts supplied by reference TRBV5-6 and TRBJ2-7, is DAGVTQSPTHLIKTRGQQVTLRCSPKSGHDTVSWYQQALGQGPQFIFQYYEEEERQRGNFPDRFSGHQFPNYSSELNVNALLLGDSALYLCASSKRQAQLYFGPGTRLTVT.

This sequence joins TRBV5-1 and TRBJ2-1; no clear D gene. The V end lost 4 bases, the J end lost 0 bases, and 11 bases lay between the germline ends. In germline, CDR1 is SGHRS, CDR2 YFSETQ. The CDR3 runs to 15 residues. CDR3 protein: CASSLSTSSYNEQFF. CDR3 nucleotides: TGCGCCAGCAGCCTCAGCACGAGCTCCTACAATGAGCAGTTCTTC.

The rearrangement joins TRBV7-9 to TRBJ1-2; weak D call: TRBD1 (6 bases). Germline loops: CDR1 SEHNR, CDR2 FQNEAQ (reference sequence). This CDR3 has 16 amino acids. The germline V and J ends were trimmed by 1 base and 3 bases, with 15 bases remaining between them. CDR3 protein: CASSLGLQGWDYGYTF. As DNA, the CDR3 is TGTGCCAGCAGCTTAGGCCTGCAGGGGTGGGACTATGGCTACACCTTC.

V and J are TRBV7-2 and TRBJ2-7; D gene unclear. Trimming removed 5 bases from V and 0 bases from J, with 11 bases in between. The CDR3 extends over 14 amino acids. CDR1 SGHTA and CDR2 FQGNSA come from the germline V gene. In DNA form, the CDR3 reads TGTGCCAGCAGCGCTAGGACCGGCTCCTACGAGCAGTACTTC. This gives the protein CASSARTGSYEQYF.

This rearrangement joins TRBV4-1 to TRBJ2-3; the D gene could be TRBD1 or TRBD2 (5 bases each). In germline, CDR1 is MGHRA, CDR2 YSYEKL. The CDR3 contains 14 residues. Trimming took off 4 bases at V and 6 bases at J, with 14 bases between the two ends. DNA for the CDR3: TGCGCCAGCAGCCCGGCTGGGGGAGCGGATACGCAGTATTTT. It translates to CASSPAGGADTQYF.

The chain couples TRBV2 to TRBJ1-4, with D possibly being TRBD1 (6 bases). CDR1 and CDR2 (germline): SNHLY, FYNNEI. V shed 9 bases and J shed 6 bases, with 14 bases lying between them. This CDR3 has 13 residues. CDR3 nucleotides: TGTGCCAGTTCGGACAGACCGTATGAAAAACTGTTTTTT. As protein: CASSDRPYEKLFF.

The chain is built from TRBV10-1 and TRBJ2-7, with D perhaps TRBD1 or TRBD2 (6 bases each). Germline CDR1 is WNHNN and CDR2 is SYGVQD (reference sequence). Trimming took 9 bases from V and 5 from J, leaving 32 bases between them. The CDR3 spans 18 residues. Here the CDR3 reads CASPVGARTSHRTNEQYF. DNA for the CDR3: TGCGCCAGTCCGGTGGGGGCCCGGACAAGCCACAGGACTAACGAGCAGTACTTC.

V is TRBV10-3 and J is TRBJ1-4, with D possibly TRBD1 on 5 matching bases. CDR1 ENHRY and CDR2 SYGVKD come from the germline V gene. V shed 4 bases and J shed 5 bases, with 8 bases lying between them. The CDR3 spans 13 residues. The CDR3 loop reads CAISGGSNEKLFF. The CDR3 DNA sequence: TGTGCCATCAGTGGGGGGAGCAATGAAAAACTGTTTTTT.